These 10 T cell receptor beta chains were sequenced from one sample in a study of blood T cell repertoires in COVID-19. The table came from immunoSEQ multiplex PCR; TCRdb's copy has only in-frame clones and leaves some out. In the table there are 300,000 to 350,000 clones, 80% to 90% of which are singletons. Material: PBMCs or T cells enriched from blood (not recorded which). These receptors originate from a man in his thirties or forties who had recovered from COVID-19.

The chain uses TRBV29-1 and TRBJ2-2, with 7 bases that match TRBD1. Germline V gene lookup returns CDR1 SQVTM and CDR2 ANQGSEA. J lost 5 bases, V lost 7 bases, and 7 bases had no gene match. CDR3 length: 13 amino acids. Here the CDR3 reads CSADTGVTGELFF. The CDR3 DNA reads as TGCAGCGCAGACACAGGGGTAACCGGGGAGCTGTTTTTT.

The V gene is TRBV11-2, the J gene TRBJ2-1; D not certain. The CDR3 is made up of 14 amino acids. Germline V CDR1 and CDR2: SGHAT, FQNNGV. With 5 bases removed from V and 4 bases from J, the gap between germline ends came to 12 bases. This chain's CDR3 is CASSHGRHYNEQFF. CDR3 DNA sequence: TGTGCCAGCAGCCACGGCAGGCATTACAATGAGCAGTTCTTC. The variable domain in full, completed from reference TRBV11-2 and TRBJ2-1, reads EAGVAQSPRYKIIEKRQSVAFWCNPISGHATLYWYQQILGQGPKLLIQFQNNGVVDDSQLPKDRFSAERLKGVDSTLKIQPAKLEDSAVYLCASSHGRHYNEQFFGPGTRLTVL.

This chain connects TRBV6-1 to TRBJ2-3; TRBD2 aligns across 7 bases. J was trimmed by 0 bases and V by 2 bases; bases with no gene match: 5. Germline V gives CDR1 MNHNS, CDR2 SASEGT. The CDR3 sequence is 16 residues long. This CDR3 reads CASSEWLRGSTDTQYF. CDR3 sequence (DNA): TGTGCCAGCAGTGAATGGTTGCGGGGGAGCACAGATACGCAGTATTTT.

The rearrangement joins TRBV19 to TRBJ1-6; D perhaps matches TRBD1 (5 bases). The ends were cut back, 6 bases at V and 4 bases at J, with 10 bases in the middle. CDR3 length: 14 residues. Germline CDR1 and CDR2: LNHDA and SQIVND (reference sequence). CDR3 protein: CASRPTVYNSPLHF. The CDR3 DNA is TGTGCCAGTAGGCCGACAGTGTATAATTCACCCCTCCACTTT.

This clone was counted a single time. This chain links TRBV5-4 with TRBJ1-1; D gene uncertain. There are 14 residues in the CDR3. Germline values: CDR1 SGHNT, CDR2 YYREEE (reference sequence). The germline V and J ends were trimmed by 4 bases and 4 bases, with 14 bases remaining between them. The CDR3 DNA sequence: TGTGCCAGCAGCCACGACCCGGAGGGCACTGAAGCTTTCTTT. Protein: CASSHDPEGTEAFF.

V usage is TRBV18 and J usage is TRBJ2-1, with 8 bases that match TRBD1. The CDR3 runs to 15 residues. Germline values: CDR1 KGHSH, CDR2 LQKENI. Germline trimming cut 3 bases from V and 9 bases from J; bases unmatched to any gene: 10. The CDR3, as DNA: TGTGCCAGCTCACCCCCGACCACAGGGGGTCCTGAGCAGTTCTTC. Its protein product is CASSPPTTGGPEQFF.

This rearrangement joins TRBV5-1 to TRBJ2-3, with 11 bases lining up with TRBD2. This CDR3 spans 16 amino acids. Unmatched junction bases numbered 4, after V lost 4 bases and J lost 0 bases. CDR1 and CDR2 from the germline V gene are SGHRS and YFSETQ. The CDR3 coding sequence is TGCGCCAGCAGCGAGGGACTAGCGGTTAGCACAGATACGCAGTATTTT. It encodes CASSEGLAVSTDTQYF. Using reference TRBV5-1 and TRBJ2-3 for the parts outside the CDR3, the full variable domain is KAGVTQTPRYLIKTRGQQVTLSCSPISGHRSVSWYQQTPGQGLQFLFEYFSETQRNKGNFPGRFSGRQFSNSRSEMNVSTLELGDSALYLCASSEGLAVSTDTQYFGPGTRLTVL.

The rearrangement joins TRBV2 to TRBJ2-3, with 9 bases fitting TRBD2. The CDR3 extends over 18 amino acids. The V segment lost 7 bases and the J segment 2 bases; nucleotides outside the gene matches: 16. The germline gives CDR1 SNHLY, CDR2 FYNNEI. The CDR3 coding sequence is TGTGCCAGCACAGGCCGGCTAGCAGCGGGGGGCCACACAGATACGCAGTATTTT. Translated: CASTGRLAAGGHTDTQYF.

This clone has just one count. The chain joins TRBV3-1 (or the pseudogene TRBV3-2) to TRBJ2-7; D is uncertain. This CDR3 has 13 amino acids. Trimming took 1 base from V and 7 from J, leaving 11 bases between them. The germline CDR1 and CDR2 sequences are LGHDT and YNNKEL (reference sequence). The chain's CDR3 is CASSQGRLREQYF. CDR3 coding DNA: TGTGCCAGCAGCCAAGGTCGTCTCAGGGAGCAGTACTTC.

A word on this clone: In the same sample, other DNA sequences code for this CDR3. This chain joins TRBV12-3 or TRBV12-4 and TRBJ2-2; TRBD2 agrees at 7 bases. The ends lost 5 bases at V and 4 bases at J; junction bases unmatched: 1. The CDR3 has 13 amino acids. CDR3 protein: CASSPGGTGELFF. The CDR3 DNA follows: TGTGCCAGCAGTCCGGGGGGCACCGGGGAGCTGTTTTTT.